The present entry profiles one T cell receptor (beta chain) with its context. As yet, its antigen is unknown. Vbeta (60) and Jbeta (13) primers were used in the PCR. Sequencing was performed with immunoSEQ multiplex PCR; in TCRdb, only in-frame clones are kept and a portion is missing. The repertoire consists of fewer than 95,000 clones, with 85% occurring once and the leading ten covering 6.5% to 8.5%. Donors in the study were healthy people who gave bone marrow. Looked up from germline, CDR1 is SEHNR and CDR2 is FQNEAQ (reference sequence). The CDR3 is made up of 12 amino acids. This specimen belongs to a study of cytomegalovirus exposure and HLA in healthy donors. Looking at the study overall: An earlier analysis identified 120 million or so unique TCR beta sequences in 150 million to 200 million T cells. A preliminary data release comprised tens of millions of unique TCRs obtained from HLA-typed donors. Whole-study findings and limits: Sequencing likely generated an artifact that appeared as a cluster of highly shared sequence variants.

This TCR came from a man aged 40-49 years in good health and CMV-seropositive. The sequenced material came from PBMCs. The chain combines TRBV7-9 with TRBJ2-7; 8 positions agree with TRBD1. Here the CDR3 DNA reads TGTTCCATCCGGGGACAGGTGAACGAGCAGTACTTC. Translating gives CSIRGQVNEQYF. Variable domain in full (rest from reference TRBV7-9 and TRBJ2-7): DTGVSQNPRHKITKRGQNVTFRCDPISEHNRLYWYRQTLGQGPEFLTYFQNEAQLEKSRLLSDRFSAERPKGSFSTLEIQRTEQGDSAMYLCSIRGQVNEQYFGPGTRLTVT.